This T cell receptor beta chain was documented in a study of shared clonotypes between healthy human individuals. TCRdb's copy holds only in-frame clones and misses some; the assay was immunoSEQ multiplex PCR. The sample consists of around 1,000,000 clones, 70% to 85% of them appearing once. CDR1 and CDR2 (germline): SGDLS, YYNGEE. The CDR3 consists of 15 residues. The V segment lost 0 bases and the J segment 6 bases; nucleotides outside the gene matches: 6. With respect to this clone: Its antigen remains unidentified.

Whole-study results and caveats: Compared with memory subsets, naive subsets generally had larger estimated richness.

Specimen: memory CD4+ T cells from PBMCs. Subset here: CD45RA-negative fraction. The TCR was taken from a young man in good health. Some clones in this sample may be carry-over from other donors' samples. The J gene is TRBJ2-1, the V gene TRBV9; 7 bases align to TRBD1. The CDR3 nucleotides are TGTGCCAGCAGCGTAGCGTTACAGGGGAGCAATGAGCAGTTCTTC. It yields the protein CASSVALQGSNEQFF. Full variable domain (outside the CDR3, taken from reference TRBV9 and TRBJ2-1): DSGVTQTPKHLITATGQRVTLRCSPRSGDLSVYWYQQSLDQGLQFLIQYYNGEERAKGNILERFSAQQFPDLHSELNLSSLELGDSALYFCASSVALQGSNEQFFGPGTRLTVL.